Listed here are 25 T cell receptor beta chains from one sample, sequenced in a study of blood T cell repertoires in COVID-19. Clones were sequenced by immunoSEQ multiplex PCR, and TCRdb holds only the in-frame ones, with some missing. Among around 250,000 clones, roughly nine tenths were seen once, and the ten largest hold 0.95% to 1.5%. Sequencing was performed on PBMCs or T cells enriched from blood (not recorded which). These TCRs come from a human donor in a cohort exposed to, infected with or recovered from COVID-19 (not recorded which). The donor label of this sample is uncertain.

The chain combines TRBV5-5 with TRBJ1-3; D is uncertain. There are 15 residues in the CDR3. The V end lost 5 bases, the J end lost 0 bases, and 12 bases lay between the germline ends. Germline loops: CDR1 SGHKS, CDR2 YYEKEE (reference sequence). This chain's CDR3 is CASRPRRDSGNTIYF. The CDR3 DNA reads as TGTGCCAGCAGGCCGAGGAGGGACTCTGGAAACACCATATATTTT. Filled out from reference TRBV5-5 and TRBJ1-3, the complete variable domain reads DAGVTQSPTHLIKTRGQQVTLRCSPISGHKSVSWYQQVLGQGPQFIFQYYEKEERGRGNFPDRFSARQFPNYSSELNVNALLLGDSALYLCASRPRRDSGNTIYFGEGSWLTVV.

Only a few counts were recorded for this clone. CDR3 nucleotide sequence: TGTGCCAGCAGCTTAGCAACTGCGCTCTCTGGAAACACCATATATTTT. It encodes CASSLATALSGNTIYF. The chain recombines TRBV7-9 with TRBJ1-3; D unresolved. V lost 0 bases and J 0 bases, leaving 9 bases between the germline ends. This CDR3 region has 16 residues. CDR1 and CDR2 from the germline V gene are SEHNR and FQNEAQ (reference sequence).

The chain recombines TRBV7-9 with TRBJ1-2; a possible D gene is TRBD1 (6 bases). Trimming shortened V by 5 bases and J by 7 bases, and 20 bases separated the two germline ends. Germline V lookup: CDR1 SEHNR, CDR2 FQNEAQ (reference sequence). This CDR3 spans 15 amino acids. The CDR3 DNA follows: TGTGCCAGCAGCCAGCCGATCGGGACATCCGCTGGCTACACCTTC. It encodes CASSQPIGTSAGYTF.

The chain is built from TRBV5-1 and TRBJ2-7; D may be TRBD2 (7 bases). Trimming pared 5 bases from V and 0 bases from J, leaving 18 bases between. The CDR3 is 16 residues long. The germline CDR1 and CDR2 sequences are SGHRS and YFSETQ. The DNA for the CDR3 is TGCGCCAGCAGACCGGGGGCGAGCGGGGACTCCTACGAGCAGTACTTC. Encoded protein: CASRPGASGDSYEQYF. The full variable domain, completed using reference TRBV5-1 and TRBJ2-7, is KAGVTQTPRYLIKTRGQQVTLSCSPISGHRSVSWYQQTPGQGLQFLFEYFSETQRNKGNFPGRFSGRQFSNSRSEMNVSTLELGDSALYLCASRPGASGDSYEQYFGPGTRLTVT.

The rearrangement links TRBV27 to TRBJ2-1; 7 nucleotides match TRBD2. Germline V gene data show CDR1 as MNHEY and CDR2 as SMNVEV (reference sequence). The CDR3 has 14 amino acids. The trim removed 5 bases at V and 6 bases at J, leaving 7 bases unmatched. The CDR3 sequence is CASSALANFNEQFF. CDR3 nucleotide sequence: TGTGCCAGCAGTGCACTAGCGAACTTCAATGAGCAGTTCTTC.

V gene TRBV29-1 combines with J gene TRBJ1-1, with TRBD1 matching 10 bases. The V and J ends lost 7 bases and 4 bases, in that order; junction bases with no gene match: 6. The CDR3 runs 13 residues. CDR1 SQVTM and CDR2 ANQGSEA come from the germline V gene. CDR3 residues: CSGDRGLGTEAFF. CDR3 DNA sequence: TGCAGCGGGGACAGGGGTTTGGGCACTGAAGCTTTCTTT.

The chain recombines TRBV28 with TRBJ2-7, with TRBD1 matching over 11 bases. J lost 4 bases, V lost 6 bases, and 5 bases had no gene match. This CDR3 is built from 14 residues. Germline V gene lookup returns CDR1 MDHEN and CDR2 SYDVKM. The CDR3 reads CASSYGQGAYEQYF. The CDR3 DNA reads TGTGCCAGCAGCTACGGACAGGGGGCTTACGAGCAGTACTTC.

The CDR3 region has the DNA TGTGCCAGCAACACCGATGAAAAACTGTTTTTT. Translated: CASNTDEKLFF. The chain links TRBV7-9 to TRBJ1-4; D call uncertain. Germline values: CDR1 SEHNR, CDR2 FQNEAQ (reference sequence). V lost 7 bases and J lost 6, with 6 bases in between. The CDR3 has 11 amino acids.

The chain has TRBV7-9 and TRBJ1-2, with 10 bases matching TRBD1. V shed 4 bases and J 0 bases; nucleotides not matched to a gene: 8. The CDR3 has 17 residues. CDR1 SEHNR and CDR2 FQNEAQ come from the germline V gene (reference sequence). CDR3 sequence (DNA): TGTGCCAGCAGCTCCCCGACAGGGGGCAGGACTAACTATGGCTACACCTTC. This sequence encodes CASSSPTGGRTNYGYTF. The entire variable domain, with the rest obtained from reference TRBV7-9 and TRBJ1-2, is as follows: DTGVSQNPRHKITKRGQNVTFRCDPISEHNRLYWYRQTLGQGPEFLTYFQNEAQLEKSRLLSDRFSAERPKGSFSTLEIQRTEQGDSAMYLCASSSPTGGRTNYGYTFGSGTRLTVV.

This rearrangement joins TRBV4-3 to TRBJ1-4; possibly TRBD1 for D (6 bases). The CDR3 extends over 14 amino acids. In germline, CDR1 is LGHNA, CDR2 YSLEER. V dropped 4 bases and J dropped 8 bases, with 14 bases sitting between them. This chain's CDR3 is CASSPGGASEKLFF. As DNA, the CDR3 is TGCGCCAGCAGCCCGGGGGGGGCAAGCGAAAAACTGTTTTTT.

This sequence joins TRBV4-1 and TRBJ2-2; D might be TRBD1 (6 bases). The length of the CDR3 is 15 residues. V was trimmed by 2 bases and J by 4 bases, leaving 11 bases between them. Germline CDR1 and CDR2: MGHRA and YSYEKL. The CDR3 loop reads CASSQSGAGTGELFF. The CDR3 DNA follows: TGCGCCAGCAGCCAATCAGGGGCGGGCACCGGGGAGCTGTTTTTT.

This chain uses TRBV19 with TRBJ2-1, with 9 positions matching TRBD1. After removal of 1 base from V and 4 bases from J, the junction contained 8 bases not matched to a gene. Germline V gene sequence: CDR1 LNHDA, CDR2 SQIVND (reference sequence). The CDR3 spans 17 residues. The CDR3 loop reads CASSIAEVGQGYNEQFF. Here the CDR3 DNA reads TGTGCCAGTAGTATAGCCGAGGTGGGACAGGGATACAATGAGCAGTTCTTC.

This clone is a singleton in its sample. The rearrangement uses TRBV10-3 and TRBJ2-3; TRBD2 agrees at 12 bases. CDR1 is ENHRY, CDR2 SYGVKD, per germline. Losses at the gene ends were 6 bases for V and 4 bases for J; bases not matched to a gene: 5. CDR3 length equals 15 residues. CDR3 sequence: CAISPGLAGADTQYF. The CDR3 DNA sequence: TGTGCCATCAGCCCGGGACTAGCGGGCGCAGATACGCAGTATTTT.

This rearrangement joins TRBV7-9 to TRBJ2-7; D gene ambiguous. CDR1 is SEHNR, CDR2 FQNEAQ, per germline (reference sequence). V was clipped by 5 bases and J by 3 bases, with 8 bases between them. There are 12 residues in the CDR3. The CDR3 reads CASSASGYEQYF. CDR3 in DNA: TGTGCCAGCAGCGCGAGTGGCTACGAGCAGTACTTC.

The chain carries TRBV7-9 and TRBJ2-6, with TRBD1 matching 7 bases. V lost 6 bases to trimming and J lost 4 bases; unmatched junction nucleotides: 12. Germline V gives CDR1 SEHNR, CDR2 FQNEAQ (reference sequence). This CDR3 region has 17 residues. Here the CDR3 DNA reads TGTGCCAGCAGTCCGGGACAGCTCCTTTTCGGGGCCAACGTCCTGACTTTC. The encoded protein is CASSPGQLLFGANVLTF.

The CDR3: CASSYPETGAYEQYF. The CDR3 DNA is TGTGCCAGCAGTTACCCGGAGACGGGGGCCTACGAGCAGTACTTC. The chain combines TRBV6-5 with TRBJ2-7, with D possibly being TRBD2 (6 bases). The CDR3 is 15 amino acids. Trimming left V 2 bases short and J 2 bases short, with 13 bases between. Germline values: CDR1 MNHEY, CDR2 SVGAGI.

This clone was seen only once. The V call is TRBV7-9, the J call TRBJ2-3; 7 nucleotides match TRBD2. V trimming: 5 bases; J trimming: 3 bases; junction bases outside the gene matches: 8. This CDR3 has 15 amino acids. Germline lookup yields CDR1 SEHNR and CDR2 FQNEAQ (reference sequence). The CDR3 sequence is CASSVSGVKTDTQYF. CDR3 in DNA: TGTGCCAGCAGCGTAAGCGGGGTTAAGACAGATACGCAGTATTTT.

This clone was detected only once. The chain couples TRBV6-1 to TRBJ1-5; D is ambiguous. Germline V gene data show CDR1 as MNHNS and CDR2 as SASEGT. V lost 0 bases to trimming and J lost 7 bases, with 10 bases between them. CDR3 size: 14 residues. The CDR3 protein is CASSEAPSGQPQHF. In nucleotides, the CDR3 is TGTGCCAGCAGTGAAGCCCCTTCGGGGCAGCCCCAGCATTTT.

V and J are TRBV7-2 and TRBJ2-1, with 9 nucleotides matching TRBD2. Germline CDR1 reads SGHTA; CDR2 reads FQGNSA. The CDR3 loop spans 17 amino acids. The V gene end was trimmed by 1 base and the J gene end by 4 bases; junction bases not matched to a gene: 8. The CDR3 loop reads CASSLEGLAGSYNEQFF. Written as DNA, the CDR3 is TGTGCCAGCAGCTTAGAAGGGCTAGCGGGGAGTTACAATGAGCAGTTCTTC.

The V gene is TRBV14, the J gene TRBJ1-2; possibly TRBD1 for D (6 bases). Trimming removed 4 bases at V and 7 bases at J, with 16 bases between. This CDR3 is 14 amino acids long. The germline CDR1 and CDR2 sequences are SGHDN and FVKESK. The CDR3 sequence is CASSRSGTIGGYTF. In nucleotides, the CDR3 is TGTGCCAGCAGCCGATCCGGGACAATCGGTGGCTACACCTTC.

The V call is TRBV27, the J call TRBJ2-3, with a tentative D call TRBD1 (6 bases). This CDR3 spans 15 amino acids. Trimming took 5 bases from V and 4 from J, leaving 16 bases between them. CDR1 and CDR2 from the germline V gene are MNHEY and SMNVEV (reference sequence). The CDR3 loop is CASSKGRGVADTQYF. CDR3 nucleotides: TGTGCCAGCAGTAAGGGCAGGGGAGTGGCAGATACGCAGTATTTT.

The rearrangement joins TRBV6-5 to TRBJ2-1; the match to TRBD2 covers 7 bases. Germline CDR1 and CDR2: MNHEY and SVGAGI. This CDR3 is 15 amino acids long. Trimming removed 6 bases from V and 0 bases from J; junction bases left unmatched: 5. The CDR3 DNA follows: TGTGCCAGCAGGATAGCGGGTAGCTCCTACAATGAGCAGTTCTTC. Translated: CASRIAGSSYNEQFF.

The rearrangement joins TRBV19 to TRBJ1-2; no clear D gene. Trimming stripped 4 bases from V and 7 bases from J, with 7 bases between. Germline loops: CDR1 LNHDA, CDR2 SQIVND (reference sequence). The CDR3 sequence is 11 residues long. The CDR3 coding sequence is TGTGCCAGTAGTACCCCTCGTGGCTACACCTTC. Translation: CASSTPRGYTF.

The rearrangement links TRBV27 to TRBJ1-2, with D maybe TRBD1 (5 bases). The CDR3 has 15 amino acids. V lost 3 bases to trimming and J lost 3 bases, with 14 bases between them. Germline CDR1 reads MNHEY; CDR2 reads SMNVEV (reference sequence). CDR3 bases: TGTGCCAGCAGTTTCGGTGGGCCGGGGGACTATGGCTACACCTTC. This encodes CASSFGGPGDYGYTF.

This clone has a single count. The chain recombines TRBV6-5 with TRBJ1-2; 10 bases agree with TRBD1. Germline lookup yields CDR1 MNHEY and CDR2 SVGAGI. V shed 5 bases and J 7 bases; nucleotides not matched to a gene: 10. The CDR3 has 15 amino acids. The CDR3: CASSPRQGALGGYTF. CDR3 nucleotides: TGTGCCAGCAGTCCACGACAGGGGGCGTTAGGTGGCTACACCTTC.